The 27 T cell receptor beta chains in this list originate from one sample, sequenced in a study of CD8+CD57+ T cells in acquired aplastic anemia (dated by TCRdb to between 2018 and 2020). The listed sequencing device is Illumina HiSeq 2000. Genomic DNA was used as template for profiling of TCR beta VDJ combinations and CDR3 sequences. TCRdb reran the public reads through fastp at Q25 and MiXCR, keeping productive beta chains. Rows are unified per CDR3 protein, each entry keeping the most common DNA and genes. The sample data list a few hundred thousand distinct CDR3 sequences, and over 55% of these were observed just once. The top ten clones comprise 25% to 30% of the sample. Source material: sorted CD4+, CD8+, or CD8+CD57+ T cells (not recorded which) from PBMCs. These receptors were obtained from a human donor in good health.

A remark on this clonotype: A junction end diverges from the germline sequence, so it may reflect a read error. This chain joins TRBV29-1 and TRBJ1-2; TRBD1 might be the D (5 bases). Germline V gene lookup returns CDR1 SQVTM and CDR2 ANQGSEA. CDR3 length: 14 amino acids. Here the CDR3 reads CSVEVQGPLYGYTF. Here the CDR3 DNA reads TGCAGCGTGGAAGTTCAGGGACCCCTCTATGGCTACACCTTC.

Comment on this clonotype: Given the absence of the conserved phenylalanine or tryptophan at the CDR3 end, a read error is likely. The limits of the CDR3 on the DNA are not certain, so only TCRdb's listed CDR3 is given. V is TRBV5-4 and J is TRBJ2-7; TRBD1 reflects the table's D call only, with no check against the DNA. The CDR3 comprises 10 residues, both ends counted. The germline V gene encodes CDR1 SGHNT and CDR2 YYREEE (reference sequence). CDR3 residues: CASSPGRGSL.

The chain links TRBV5-1 to TRBJ2-3, with a possible D match to TRBD1 (6 bases). Trimming took off 5 bases at V and 11 bases at J, with 15 bases between the two ends. There are 12 residues in the CDR3. The germline V gene encodes CDR1 SGHRS and CDR2 YFSETQ. Here the CDR3 reads CASRQGLDEQYF. The CDR3 nucleotides read TGCGCCAGCAGACAGGGTTTGGATGAGCAGTATTTT.

This sequence joins TRBV19 and TRBJ2-5; tentative D call: TRBD2 (5 bases). Trimming removed 4 bases at V and 3 bases at J, with 12 bases between. CDR3 length equals 14 residues. Germline CDR1 LNHDA, CDR2 SQIVND (reference sequence). CDR3 protein: CASSSRRTKETQYF. DNA of the CDR3: TGTGCCAGTAGTAGTCGGAGGACCAAAGAGACCCAGTACTTC.

The chain couples TRBV19 to TRBJ1-2, with 9 bases lining up with TRBD1. Per the germline V gene, CDR1 is LNHDA and CDR2 is SQIVND (reference sequence). This CDR3 is 14 amino acids long. V lost 5 bases to trimming and J lost 3 bases; unmatched junction nucleotides: 4. CDR3 nucleotide sequence: TGTGCCAGTAGTGGGGGGACAGGGCACTATGGCTACACCTTC. As protein: CASSGGTGHYGYTF.

This clonotype was recorded once. Mismatch with germline at one junction end may stem from a read error. The V gene is TRBV7-2, the J gene TRBJ1-5; the D is unclear. This CDR3 is 13 amino acids long. Germline CDR1 SGHTA, CDR2 FQGNSA. The CDR3 protein is CASSPTPNPPQHF. The CDR3 DNA reads TGTGCCAGCAGCCCGACCCCCAATCCGCCCCAGCATTTT. Full variable domain (rest looked up from reference TRBV7-2 and TRBJ1-5): GAGVSQSPSNKVTEKGKDVELRCDPISGHTALYWYRQSLGQGLEFLIYFQGNSAPDKSGLPSDRFSAERTGGSVSTLTIQRTQQEDSAVYLCASSPTPNPPQHFGDGTRLSIL.

The chain combines TRBV15 with TRBJ1-5; D perhaps matches TRBD1 (6 bases). Trimming cost V 0 bases and J 0 bases, with 12 bases left between them. The CDR3 has 17 amino acids. Germline values: CDR1 LNHNV, CDR2 YYDKDF (reference sequence). CDR3 loop: CATSRDRGWTSNQPQHF. The CDR3 DNA reads TGTGCCACCAGCAGAGACAGGGGCTGGACTAGCAATCAGCCCCAGCATTTT.

This clonotype came up many times. The chain joins TRBV7-9 to TRBJ2-1; TRBD1 might be the D (6 bases). The germline gives CDR1 SEHNR, CDR2 FQNEAQ (reference sequence). V was shortened by 4 bases and J by 10 bases, with 14 bases between the two germline ends. CDR3 length: 13 amino acids. The DNA for the CDR3 is TGTGCCAGCAGCTCCTACAGGGAAGAAGAGCAGTTCTTC. Protein product: CASSSYREEEQFF.

The table lists this clonotype with a count of one. This could be a read error, since a much larger clone is one nucleotide away. The chain recombines TRBV27 with TRBJ2-1; 11 positions match TRBD1. J was trimmed by 10 bases and V by 0 bases; bases with no gene match: 5. CDR1 and CDR2 (germline): MNHEY, SMNVEV (reference sequence). The CDR3 consists of 15 residues. Here the CDR3 DNA reads TGTGCCAGCAGTTTATCCGGACAGGGGGCCTACGAGCAGTTCTTC. This sequence encodes CASSLSGQGAYEQFF.

V usage is TRBV6-2 or TRBV6-3 and J usage is TRBJ2-1; D uncertain. Per the germline V gene, CDR1 is MNHEY and CDR2 is SVGEGT. V was cut by 4 bases and J by 4 bases, with 14 bases left in between. The CDR3 length is 15 residues. Here the CDR3 reads CASSLTGGTYNEQFF. CDR3 DNA sequence: TGTGCCAGCAGTTTAACCGGCGGAACTTACAATGAGCAGTTCTTC.

The gene calls are TRBV2 and TRBJ1-1; D perhaps matches TRBD1 (5 bases). From germline, CDR1 is SNHLY and CDR2 FYNNEI. Deletions cut 3 bases from V and 2 bases from J, with 19 bases between. This CDR3 contains 17 residues. CDR3 sequence: CASSENPFSTGNTEAFF. In nucleotides, the CDR3 is TGTGCCAGCAGTGAGAATCCCTTTTCAACAGGAAACACTGAAGCTTTCTTT.

The V gene is TRBV10-3, the J gene TRBJ2-1; 10 nucleotides match TRBD2. Looked up from germline, CDR1 is ENHRY and CDR2 is SYGVKD. The CDR3 contains 14 residues. Trimming took 2 bases from V and 10 from J; bases not matched to a gene: 5. The CDR3 DNA sequence: TGTGCCATCAGTGAGGGGAGCGGGGGGGCGGAGCAGTTCTTC. Protein sequence: CAISEGSGGAEQFF.

The chain joins TRBV19 to TRBJ1-2; the match to TRBD1 covers 8 bases. This CDR3 spans 13 amino acids. The germline gives CDR1 LNHDA, CDR2 SQIVND (reference sequence). V shed 4 bases, J shed 8 bases, and the junction held 6 bases outside the gene matches. CDR3 nucleotide sequence: TGTGCCAGTAGTACGACAGGGGATCGCGGCTACACCTTC. Translated, it gives CASSTTGDRGYTF.

This chain connects TRBV29-1 to TRBJ2-1; the D gene is possibly TRBD1 (5 bases). The CDR3 is made up of 15 amino acids. Germline CDR1 and CDR2: SQVTM and ANQGSEA. V shed 8 bases and J shed 1 base, with 18 bases lying between them. CDR3: CSLAGMMKSYNEQFF. The DNA for the CDR3 is TGCAGCCTGGCAGGGATGATGAAGTCCTACAATGAGCAGTTCTTC.

CDR3 residues: CASRLSPGRLNTEAFF. CDR3 sequence (DNA): TGTGCCAGCAGGCTTTCCCCCGGCAGGTTGAACACTGAAGCTTTCTTT. This chain uses TRBV12-3 or TRBV12-4 with TRBJ1-1, with D hard to call. This CDR3 region has 16 residues. Trimming shortened V by 6 bases and J by 0 bases, and 17 bases separated the two germline ends.

This clonotype has ten or more counts. The gene calls are TRBV6-5 and TRBJ2-7; 8 bases map to TRBD1. The CDR3 runs to 13 residues. CDR1 is MNHEY and CDR2 is SVGAGI in the germline V gene. V lost 5 bases to trimming and J lost 6 bases; unmatched junction nucleotides: 6. The DNA of the CDR3 is TGTGCCAGCAGTCCCGGGACAGGTTTCGAGCAGTACTTC. Protein sequence: CASSPGTGFEQYF.

The CDR3 protein is CASSDGTNTEAFF. Written as DNA, the CDR3 is TGTGCCAGCAGCGACGGAACTAACACTGAAGCTTTCTTT. The chain is built from TRBV7-2 and TRBJ1-1; D remains ambiguous. V was clipped by 5 bases and J by 2 bases, with 9 bases between them. CDR1 is SGHTA and CDR2 is FQGNSA in the germline V gene. The CDR3 has 13 residues.

The chain links TRBV2 to TRBJ2-7; the D is unclear. Germline V gene sequence: CDR1 SNHLY, CDR2 FYNNEI. This CDR3 has 14 amino acids. Trimming shortened V by 6 bases and J by 3 bases, and 15 bases separated the two germline ends. This CDR3 reads CASSPTTSFYEQYF. The CDR3 DNA is TGTGCCAGCAGCCCGACCACATCATTCTACGAGCAGTACTTC.

The table lists this clonotype with many counts. The CDR3 protein is CASSLGTGEYEQYF. The CDR3 nucleotides read TGTGCCAGCAGCTTGGGGACAGGGGAGTACGAGCAGTACTTC. The V and J genes are TRBV13 and TRBJ2-7; 10 bases line up with TRBD1. CDR1 and CDR2 from the germline V gene are PRHDT and FYEKMQ (reference sequence). The CDR3 loop spans 14 amino acids. Trimming at V came to 3 bases and at J to 4 bases, leaving 3 bases not matched to a gene.

This rearrangement joins TRBV12-3 or TRBV12-4 to TRBJ2-7; a weak D match, TRBD1 (5 bases). The V end was cut by 8 bases, the J end by 6 bases, with 11 bases between. This CDR3 spans 11 amino acids. The CDR3 nucleotides read TGTGCCAGCGGAACAGGTGTCGAGCAGTACTTC. It encodes CASGTGVEQYF.

The CDR3 sequence: CASSLTGTSGSLTEADTQYF. CDR3 bases: TGTGCCAGCAGCTTAACCGGGACTAGCGGGAGCCTAACTGAGGCAGATACGCAGTATTTT. The chain recombines TRBV7-3 with TRBJ2-3; 14 bases line up with TRBD2. The CDR3 is made up of 20 amino acids. V shed 0 bases and J 4 bases; nucleotides not matched to a gene: 12. Germline values: CDR1 SGHTA, CDR2 FQGTGA.

J is TRBJ2-5 and V is TRBV9, with 8 positions matching TRBD2. V shed 3 bases, J shed 6 bases, and the junction held 7 bases outside the gene matches. The V gene's germline CDR1 is SGDLS and CDR2 YYNGEE. The CDR3 is 14 amino acids. CDR3 protein: CASSASSGSQTQYF. The CDR3 nucleotides read TGTGCCAGCAGCGCATCTAGCGGGTCGCAGACCCAGTACTTC.

The chain carries TRBV4-2 and TRBJ2-1, with D possibly being TRBD1 or TRBD2 (5 bases each). Trimming left V 0 bases short and J 8 bases short, with 17 bases between. The germline CDR1 and CDR2 sequences are LGHNA and YNFKEQ. CDR3 length: 16 residues. The CDR3 loop reads CASSQDRGEWGDEQFF. Written as DNA, the CDR3 is TGTGCCAGCAGCCAAGATAGGGGAGAATGGGGCGATGAGCAGTTCTTC.

Of note for this clonotype: A much bigger clone sits one base away, suggesting this may be a read error. The V gene is TRBV4-3, the J gene TRBJ1-2, with D tentatively TRBD1 (6 bases). Per germline, CDR1 LGHNA and CDR2 YSLEER. This CDR3 has 15 residues. The CDR3 coding sequence is TGCGCCGGCAGCCCAGGGGAGGGGGAGGGCTATGGCTACACCTTC. Its translation is CAGSPGEGEGYGYTF.

This clonotype occurred many times. V usage is TRBV4-3 and J usage is TRBJ1-1; D is perhaps TRBD1 (5 bases). With 0 bases removed from V and 2 bases from J, the gap between germline ends came to 10 bases. The CDR3 covers 15 residues. The germline V gene encodes CDR1 LGHNA and CDR2 YSLEER. CDR3 loop: CASSQDLGGNTEAFF. For the CDR3, the DNA is TGCGCCAGCAGCCAAGATCTCGGGGGTAACACTGAAGCTTTCTTT.

The V and J genes are TRBV5-5 and TRBJ1-3, with TRBD1 as a possible D gene (6 bases). V dropped 4 bases and J dropped 8 bases, with 13 bases sitting between them. The CDR3 consists of 13 residues. The germline V gene has CDR1 SGHKS and CDR2 YYEKEE (reference sequence). CDR3 in amino acids: CASSITGTHTIYF. CDR3 coding DNA: TGTGCCAGCAGCATCACAGGGACCCACACCATATATTTT.

The rearrangement joins TRBV12-3 or TRBV12-4 to TRBJ1-1; D not certain. V was clipped by 7 bases and J by 4 bases, with 16 bases between them. This CDR3 spans 14 amino acids. The CDR3 is CASNPSGEGTEAFF. The CDR3 nucleotides are TGTGCCAGCAACCCGAGCGGGGAAGGCACTGAAGCTTTCTTT.